These 7 T cell receptor beta chains were all obtained from the same sample, sequenced in a study of T-cell reconstitution after alpha-beta-depleted transplantation in children. During its preparation, the TCRbeta library received unique molecular identifiers. MiXCR was run by TCRdb on the PCR reads, yielding one entry per CDR3 protein. Among just over 200,000 distinct CDR3 sequences listed, about 8.2% were seen once. Sequences were derived from PBMCs, mostly from graft donor cells, sampled 360 days after TCRalphabeta/CD19-depleted stem cell transplant. Receptors originate from a male patient aged 2-15 years who had a stem cell transplant for acute myeloid leukemia, so the T cells may come from the graft donor.

CDR3 bases: TGTGCCAGCAGCTTAGTCCCACAGGCGGTCTCCTACGAGCAGTACTTC. Protein sequence: CASSLVPQAVSYEQYF. The J gene is TRBJ2-7, the V gene TRBV7-6; possible D gene TRBD1, 5 bases. Germline V gene sequence: CDR1 SGHVS, CDR2 FNYEAQ. The CDR3 has 16 residues. V lost 1 base and J lost 0, with 13 bases in between.

A few counts support this clonotype. At one boundary the junction diverges from the germline segment, which might be a read error. The CDR3 reads CASSADGRDRGRPLQF. CDR3 sequence (DNA): TGTGCCAGCAGTGCAGATGGTCGGGACAGGGGGCGTCCCCTCCAGTTC. The chain joins TRBV12-3 or TRBV12-4 to TRBJ2-7; TRBD1 matches at 12 bases. The CDR3 loop spans 16 amino acids.

This clonotype was counted only a few times. The chain is built from TRBV10-3 and TRBJ1-2; possible D gene TRBD1, 6 bases. The CDR3 is made up of 12 amino acids. CDR1 is ENHRY, CDR2 SYGVKD, per germline. Trimming left V 10 bases short and J 6 bases short, with 15 bases between. Here the CDR3 reads CATTTGADGYTF. CDR3 DNA: TGTGCCACGACCACGGGGGCGGATGGCTACACCTTC.

The chain links TRBV5-1 to TRBJ2-1, with D perhaps given as TRBD1 or TRBD2 (5 bases each). Germline CDR1 and CDR2: SGHRS and YFSETQ. The V and J ends lost 0 bases and 9 bases respectively, with 10 bases between them. This CDR3 spans 13 amino acids. CDR3 nucleotides: TGCGCCAGCAGCTTGGACGAGGGGTTTGAGCAGTTCTTC. Residues: CASSLDEGFEQFF.

This clonotype appeared many times. The J gene is TRBJ2-3, the V gene TRBV10-3; no definite D call. The CDR3 loop spans 17 amino acids. The germline V and J ends were trimmed by 4 bases and 1 base, with 18 bases remaining between them. Germline CDR1 and CDR2: ENHRY and SYGVKD. The CDR3 region is CAISATFESPGTDTQYF. Written as DNA, the CDR3 is TGTGCCATCAGTGCTACCTTCGAATCCCCGGGCACAGATACGCAGTATTTT.

In its sample, this clonotype was seen a few times. The V gene is TRBV9, the J gene TRBJ1-3; unclear D gene. Germline loops: CDR1 SGDLS, CDR2 YYNGEE. Trimming removed 0 bases from V and 2 bases from J, with 9 bases in between. This CDR3 has 15 amino acids. CDR3 loop: CASSVDGSPGNTIYF. The CDR3, as DNA: TGTGCCAGCAGCGTAGATGGATCCCCTGGAAACACCATATATTTT.

J is TRBJ1-1 and V is TRBV10-2, with 8 bases that match TRBD1. Germline V gives CDR1 WSHSY, CDR2 SAAADI. This CDR3 has 12 amino acids. With 10 bases clipped from V and 4 bases from J, the junction kept 5 bases outside the gene matches. In DNA, the CDR3 is TGCGCCACCGGGACAGGTCGCACTGAAGCTTTCTTT. Encoded protein: CATGTGRTEAFF.